The 21 T cell receptor beta chains below all came from one sample that was sequenced in a study of cytomegalovirus exposure and HLA in healthy donors. The PCR had 60 Vbeta and 13 Jbeta primers. Clones were read by immunoSEQ multiplex PCR, and TCRdb kept only the in-frame ones, dropping some. The table records about 130,000 clones, less than 85% of them present only once. Sequences were obtained from PBMCs. The receptors here all came from a female donor in good health and CMV-seronegative.

The chain combines TRBV6-5 with TRBJ1-2; TRBD1 aligns across 7 bases. The CDR3 spans 14 residues. V shed 2 bases, J shed 0 bases, and the junction held 0 bases outside the gene matches. Per germline, CDR1 MNHEY and CDR2 SVGAGI. The CDR3 loop reads CASSYGTANYGYTF. As DNA, the CDR3 is TGTGCCAGCAGTTACGGGACAGCTAACTATGGCTACACCTTC.

This rearrangement joins TRBV6-5 to TRBJ2-7; D possibly corresponds to TRBD2 (7 bases). Germline CDR1 MNHEY, CDR2 SVGAGI. This CDR3 comprises 15 residues. Deletions cut 8 bases from V and 4 bases from J, with 21 bases between. The CDR3 sequence: CASGPVVGGQYEQYF. The DNA for the CDR3 is TGTGCCAGCGGCCCGGTGGTGGGGGGGCAGTACGAGCAGTACTTC.

The chain couples TRBV11-3 to TRBJ1-1; 7 nucleotides match TRBD1. The junction had 8 bases not matched to a gene; V was cut back by 5 bases and J by 5 bases. The CDR3 spans 14 residues. CDR1 is SGHNT and CDR2 is YENEEA in the germline V gene. The CDR3: CASSRQGGGTEAFF. The CDR3, as DNA: TGTGCCAGCAGCCGACAGGGTGGAGGGACTGAAGCTTTCTTT.

This clone was observed a handful of times. V gene TRBV6-6 combines with J gene TRBJ2-5, with 7 bases aligning to TRBD2. There are 14 residues in the CDR3. J lost 4 bases, V lost 5 bases, and 7 bases had no gene match. The germline CDR1 and CDR2 sequences are MNHNY and SVGAGI (reference sequence). CDR3 sequence reads: CASSRRGLRETQYF. In DNA, the CDR3 is TGTGCCAGCAGTCGAAGGGGACTACGAGAGACCCAGTACTTC.

V usage is TRBV7-2 and J usage is TRBJ2-3; D gene unclear. The CDR3 is made up of 15 amino acids. Germline-derived CDR1 and CDR2 are SGHTA and FQGNSA. Trimming took off 5 bases at V and 2 bases at J, with 14 bases between the two ends. The CDR3 spells CASSRTFIPTDTQYF. The CDR3 DNA sequence: TGTGCCAGCAGCCGAACATTTATTCCCACAGATACGCAGTATTTT.

In nucleotides, the CDR3 is TGTGCCAGCAGCCGGGACAGTACCTACGAGCAGTACTTC. Amino acids: CASSRDSTYEQYF. This chain joins TRBV6-5 and TRBJ2-7, with 7 bases aligning to TRBD1. V dropped 6 bases and J dropped 2; count of bases not matched to a gene: 4. CDR3 length: 13 residues. CDR1 is MNHEY and CDR2 is SVGAGI in the germline V gene.

The chain links TRBV7-8 to TRBJ2-3; TRBD2 matches 7 bases. CDR1 and CDR2 from the germline V gene are SGHVS and FQNEAQ. The CDR3 spans 15 residues. V lost 4 bases to trimming and J lost 5 bases; unmatched junction nucleotides: 9. Here the CDR3 reads CASSSRTRLLDTQYF. Here the CDR3 DNA reads TGTGCCAGCAGCTCTCGGACTAGATTATTAGATACGCAGTATTTT. Together with reference TRBV7-8 and TRBJ2-3, the CDR3 gives the full variable domain: GAGVSQSPRYKVAKRGQDVALRCDPISGHVSLFWYQQALGQGPEFLTYFQNEAQLDKSGLPSDRFFAERPEGSVSTLKIQRTQQEDSAVYLCASSSRTRLLDTQYFGPGTRLTVL.

Concerning this clone: At the DNA level, this CDR3 is encoded by other sequences in the same sample as well. This chain links TRBV20-1 with TRBJ2-7; TRBD2 might be the D (5 bases). The V gene's germline CDR1 is DFQATT and CDR2 SNEGSKA (reference sequence). This CDR3 comprises 11 residues. Trimming stripped 5 bases from V and 1 base from J, with 6 bases between. CDR3 nucleotides: TGCAGTGCTCGGGATTCCTACGAGCAGTACTTC. Translating it yields CSARDSYEQYF.

The rearrangement joins TRBV18 to TRBJ2-5, with TRBD2 identical over 9 bases. Germline V gene data show CDR1 as KGHSH and CDR2 as LQKENI. Unmatched junction bases numbered 14, after V lost 6 bases and J lost 3 bases. The CDR3 runs 17 residues. The DNA for the CDR3 is TGTGCCAGCTCCCCTAAGGGGGCGGGGGGGCCGGAAGAGACCCAGTACTTC. Protein sequence: CASSPKGAGGPEETQYF.

This clone appeared a few times. The chain recombines TRBV2 with TRBJ2-5; D is unresolved. TRBJ2-7 explains the end of the DNA better; the J call may be wrong. CDR1 SNHLY and CDR2 FYNNEI come from the germline V gene. The CDR3 runs 13 residues. CDR3 sequence reads: CASSDNSDYEQYF. The DNA for the CDR3 is TGTGCCAGCAGTGATAACTCAGACTACGAGCAGTACTTC.

The CDR3 sequence: CASSGLAGNYEQYF. The CDR3 nucleotides read TGTGCCAGCAGCGGACTAGCGGGAAATTACGAGCAGTACTTC. This sequence joins TRBV6-1 and TRBJ2-7, with TRBD2 matching 12 bases. Germline V CDR1 and CDR2: MNHNS, SASEGT. After removal of 6 bases from V and 4 bases from J, the junction contained 4 bases not matched to a gene. This CDR3 has 14 amino acids.

The J gene is TRBJ2-7, the V gene TRBV19, with D possibly TRBD1 on 6 matching bases. CDR1 and CDR2 (germline): LNHDA, SQIVND (reference sequence). The CDR3 consists of 11 residues. Trimming took 5 bases from V and 12 from J, leaving 14 bases between them. The CDR3 DNA reads as TGTGCCAGTAGTGTCGAGGACAGCCGGTACTTC. It yields the protein CASSVEDSRYF. The full variable domain, completed using reference TRBV19 and TRBJ2-7, is DGGITQSPKYLFRKEGQNVTLSCEQNLNHDAMYWYRQDPGQGLRLIYYSQIVNDFQKGDIAEGYSVSREKKESFPLTVTSAQKNPTAFYLCASSVEDSRYFGPGTRLTVT.

The chain combines TRBV27 with TRBJ2-7; the D is unclear. Trimming removed 5 bases at V and 6 bases at J, with 11 bases between. Germline-derived CDR1 and CDR2 are MNHEY and SMNVEV (reference sequence). The CDR3 totals 12 residues. The CDR3 sequence is CASSPPLGEQYF. The CDR3 bases are TGTGCCAGCAGTCCCCCCCTCGGCGAGCAGTACTTC.

The chain recombines TRBV10-3 with TRBJ2-2; D perhaps matches TRBD2 (6 bases). The germline V gene has CDR1 ENHRY and CDR2 SYGVKD. Trimming removed 5 bases at V and 8 bases at J, with 18 bases between. There are 15 residues in the CDR3. This chain's CDR3 is CAISFRDLPGGELFF. The CDR3 DNA follows: TGTGCCATCAGTTTCCGGGACTTACCGGGGGGGGAGCTGTTTTTT.

The chain employs TRBV29-1 and TRBJ2-5, with D possibly matching TRBD2 (6 bases). The CDR3 totals 13 residues. V was shortened by 4 bases and J by 8 bases, with 17 bases between the two germline ends. CDR1 and CDR2 (germline): SQVTM, ANQGSEA. For the CDR3, the DNA is TGCAGCGTTGGGCGCGGGGCCCAGTCTACCCAGTACTTC. Amino acid sequence: CSVGRGAQSTQYF.

V usage is TRBV5-1 and J usage is TRBJ1-1; TRBD1 might be the D (5 bases). The CDR3 length is 14 residues. V shed 0 bases and J shed 3 bases, with 9 bases lying between them. Germline V gene lookup returns CDR1 SGHRS and CDR2 YFSETQ. CDR3 loop: CASSLGTGDTEAFF. The CDR3 coding sequence is TGCGCCAGCAGCTTGGGGACGGGGGACACTGAAGCTTTCTTT.

The chain recombines TRBV27 with TRBJ1-1, with 8 bases aligning to TRBD1. The CDR3 covers 16 residues. The V gene end was trimmed by 4 bases and the J gene end by 5 bases; junction bases not matched to a gene: 12. The germline V gene has CDR1 MNHEY and CDR2 SMNVEV (reference sequence). This CDR3 reads CASSSSPGGGRTEAFF. The DNA for the CDR3 is TGTGCCAGCAGTTCTTCCCCAGGGGGCGGTAGGACTGAAGCTTTCTTT.

In DNA, the CDR3 is TGCAGCGTTGAGGTGGCCCACACGTACGAGCAGTACTTC. The encoded protein is CSVEVAHTYEQYF. The chain uses TRBV29-1 and TRBJ2-7, with D hard to call. The V and J ends lost 3 bases and 4 bases respectively, with 13 bases between them. The CDR3 runs 13 residues. Germline V lookup: CDR1 SQVTM, CDR2 ANQGSEA.

The gene calls are TRBV9 and TRBJ1-2; a weak D match, TRBD1 (6 bases). The CDR3 consists of 15 residues. From germline, CDR1 is SGDLS and CDR2 YYNGEE. The ends were cut back, 0 bases at V and 7 bases at J, with 16 bases in the middle. The CDR3 DNA follows: TGTGCCAGCAGCGTAGGGCCAGGGCAAGGGGGTGGCTACACCTTC. This translates into CASSVGPGQGGGYTF.

The chain employs TRBV6-1 and TRBJ1-5; D may be TRBD1 (6 bases). The germline V gene encodes CDR1 MNHNS and CDR2 SASEGT. The CDR3 contains 15 residues. V was trimmed by 5 bases and J by 3 bases, leaving 14 bases between them. CDR3 region: CASSSDRSPNQPQHF. The CDR3 DNA is TGTGCCAGCAGTTCTGACAGGTCGCCCAATCAGCCCCAGCATTTT.

The chain employs TRBV6-1 and TRBJ2-1, with TRBD2 identical over 7 bases. Looked up from germline, CDR1 is MNHNS and CDR2 is SASEGT. The CDR3 sequence is 11 residues long. V shed 10 bases and J 7 bases; nucleotides not matched to a gene: 4. The CDR3 here is CATTGGNEQFF. CDR3 bases: TGTGCCACTACCGGGGGGAATGAGCAGTTCTTC.